One and the same sample provided the 9 T cell receptor beta chains below, sequenced in a study of identical twins. TCRdb re-called the 5' RACE reads with MiXCR, one entry per CDR3 protein. The sample consists of around 550,000 distinct CDR3 sequences, 15% of them appearing once. These data also formed part of another study, on yellow fever vaccine responses in identical twins.

Sequencing input: CD4+ T cells sorted from blood. These receptor sequences come from a young woman in good health.

The rearrangement links TRBV2 to TRBJ2-4, with a tentative D call TRBD2 (5 bases). The CDR3 runs to 18 residues. V gave up 5 bases and J gave up 7 bases, with 27 bases separating them. CDR1 is SNHLY, CDR2 FYNNEI, per germline. The CDR3 protein is CASSPPGRGSSYWNIQYF. CDR3 coding DNA: TGTGCCAGCAGTCCCCCGGGAAGAGGCAGCTCGTATTGGAACATTCAGTACTTC.

CDR3 DNA: TGCAGCGTAGAACGGGGGGCGAGCACTGAAGCTTTCTTT. This codes for CSVERGASTEAFF. This chain joins TRBV29-1 and TRBJ1-1; D is possibly TRBD1 (6 bases). Per the germline V gene, CDR1 is SQVTM and CDR2 is ANQGSEA. The CDR3 runs 13 residues. Deletions cut 6 bases from V and 4 bases from J, with 15 bases between.

This chain connects TRBV10-3 to TRBJ2-3; 10 nucleotides match TRBD2. Losses at the gene ends were 7 bases for V and 4 bases for J; bases not matched to a gene: 5. The CDR3 length is 14 residues. Looked up from germline, CDR1 is ENHRY and CDR2 is SYGVKD. CDR3 sequence: CAITRTSGSDTQYF. In DNA form, the CDR3 reads TGTGCCATCACCAGGACTAGCGGATCAGATACGCAGTATTTT.

The chain combines TRBV6-5 with TRBJ1-2, with D possibly TRBD1 on 5 matching bases. The CDR3 covers 14 residues. Germline lookup yields CDR1 MNHEY and CDR2 SVGAGI. The V end was cut by 2 bases, the J end by 4 bases, with 11 bases between. The CDR3 loop reads CASSYRGFGYGYTF. The CDR3, as DNA: TGTGCCAGCAGTTACAGGGGTTTTGGCTATGGCTACACCTTC.

This clonotype was observed a handful of times. The chain joins TRBV18 to TRBJ2-5, with D maybe TRBD2 (6 bases). Germline V gene lookup returns CDR1 KGHSH and CDR2 LQKENI. Trimming took 1 base from V and 2 from J, leaving 14 bases between them. This CDR3 spans 16 amino acids. The CDR3 nucleotides read TGTGCCAGCTCACCACTTAGAGCGGGTAGACAAGAGACCCAGTACTTC. This sequence encodes CASSPLRAGRQETQYF.

This clonotype was counted between two and nine times. The chain uses TRBV18 and TRBJ1-4; the D is unclear. The CDR3 sequence is 14 residues long. Germline V CDR1 and CDR2: KGHSH, LQKENI. Trimming cost V 3 bases and J 4 bases, with 9 bases left between them. CDR3 in amino acids: CASSPDRLNEKLFF. The CDR3 DNA reads as TGTGCCAGCTCACCGGACCGCCTTAATGAAAAACTGTTTTTT.

The chain couples TRBV5-6 to TRBJ1-5; D may be TRBD1 (6 bases). The germline V gene encodes CDR1 SGHDT and CDR2 YYEEEE. V shed 3 bases and J shed 7 bases, with 11 bases lying between them. The CDR3 consists of 13 residues. The chain's CDR3 is CASSYTGSQPQHF. In DNA, the CDR3 is TGTGCCAGCAGCTATACAGGGTCCCAGCCCCAGCATTTT.

The chain couples TRBV12-3 or TRBV12-4 to TRBJ2-3; 7 bases line up with TRBD1. This CDR3 has 14 amino acids. V was clipped by 1 base and J by 6 bases; unmatched bases: 4. The CDR3 protein is CASSLGPTGDTQYF. CDR3 coding DNA: TGTGCCAGCAGTTTAGGCCCGACAGGGGATACGCAGTATTTT.

V and J are TRBV28 and TRBJ2-7; a possible D gene is TRBD1 (6 bases). There are 15 residues in the CDR3. Per the germline V gene, CDR1 is MDHEN and CDR2 is SYDVKM. The V end was cut by 2 bases, the J end by 3 bases, with 14 bases between. The CDR3 coding sequence is TGTGCCAGCAGTTTACGTTTCAGGGGAAACTACGAGCAGTACTTC. The encoded protein is CASSLRFRGNYEQYF.